The entry below describes one T cell receptor (beta chain). This CDR3 has 15 residues. Trimming shortened V by 1 base and J by 6 bases, and 13 bases separated the two germline ends. CDR1 SGHAT and CDR2 FQNNGV come from the germline V gene. The data are from a study of CD4 and CD8 cells across lung adenocarcinoma regions. Donors had localized lung adenocarcinoma, a non-small cell lung cancer. Via MiXCR, TCRdb re-called the PCR reads, giving one row per CDR3 protein. The sample has over 15,000 distinct CDR3 sequences; roughly 50% are singletons. Material: CD8+ T cells from the center of a lung tumor. This clonotype was obtained from a female donor with lung adenocarcinoma. The CD4 and CD8 labels of this study may be unreliable. The chain recombines TRBV11-2 with TRBJ2-1; the D gene is possibly TRBD2 (5 bases). CDR3 sequence: CASSLGVGGRNEQFF. The CDR3 DNA reads TGTGCCAGCAGCTTAGGGGTCGGCGGGCGCAATGAGCAGTTCTTC.